This T cell receptor (beta chain) was retrieved from a study of long-term antiretroviral therapy in people with HIV. Across the study: Sampling started about a decade before the 2015 immediate-ART recommendation. Study-wide findings and caveats: ART-treated samples gained diversity yet remained below transplant donor controls. Collection of the blood, which took place between the mid-2000s and the late 2010s, possibly occurred under older ART regimens. It was observed that HIV repertoires exhibited narrower CDR3 length ranges than controls.

Turning to this clone: What it binds is unknown.

Assay version v3.0 of immunoSEQ was used, and it was run at survey level. Here immunoSEQ multiplex PCR was the method, and the copy in TCRdb shows in-frame clones only, minus some. The sample has tens of thousands of clones, about 85% seen once. The germline V gene has CDR1 SGHVS and CDR2 FQNEAQ. The CDR3 has 14 residues. V lost 3 bases to trimming and J lost 5 bases, with 11 bases between them. This rearrangement joins TRBV7-8 to TRBJ2-4; possible D gene TRBD2, 5 bases. This receptor was obtained from a man between 18 and 29 years old with HIV. The sample consisted of unsorted PBMCs, taken 1.1 years after starting antiretroviral therapy. Here the CDR3 DNA reads TGTGCCAGCAGCTTGGTACCGCGGGAAAACATTCAGTACTTC. Translation: CASSLVPRENIQYF.